Listed below are T cell receptor beta chains from one sample, sequenced in a study of CD8+CD57+ T cells in acquired aplastic anemia. Each CDR3 protein gets one entry after TCRdb re-called the reads with MiXCR. The sample shows 150,000 to 180,000 distinct CDR3 sequences, less than 60% of them seen only once. Sample: sorted CD4+, CD8+, or CD8+CD57+ T cells (not recorded which) from PBMCs. The receptor set was obtained from a human donor with aplastic anemia. The CDR3 runs from the conserved cysteine through the conserved F or W. The order of the fields is V gene, D gene, clone size, J gene, CDR3 DNA, CDR3 protein. The D gene is left open where the match is weak. A clone size is listed for some rows: how often the clone was seen (once, few, many), or a class if it is expanded.

v_gene: TRBV4-2
d_gene: .
abundance: .
j_gene: TRBJ2-1
CDR3nt: TGTGCCAGCAGCCAAGATGTCCTCACTGGTGAGCAGTTCTTC
CDR3aa: CASSQDVLTGEQFF

v_gene: TRBV20-1
d_gene: .
abundance: .
j_gene: TRBJ1-5
CDR3nt: TGCAGTGCCACCAGCAGCCGGGGGTTCAGCAATCAGCCCCAGCATTTT
CDR3aa: CSATSSRGFSNQPQHF

v_gene: TRBV6-5
d_gene: .
abundance: many
j_gene: TRBJ1-3
CDR3nt: TGTGCCAGCAGTTACGTGCCCGGGTTTGGAAACACCATATATTTT
CDR3aa: CASSYVPGFGNTIYF

v_gene: TRBV24-1
d_gene: TRBD1
abundance: .
j_gene: TRBJ1-2
CDR3nt: TGTGCCACCAGTGACCGGGACAGGGGCAATGGCTACACCTTC
CDR3aa: CATSDRDRGNGYTF

v_gene: TRBV19
d_gene: TRBD1
abundance: .
j_gene: TRBJ2-7
CDR3nt: TGTGCCACCAAGGACAGGGTAAACGCCGAGCAGTACTTC
CDR3aa: CATKDRVNAEQYF

v_gene: TRBV10-2
d_gene: TRBD1
abundance: once
j_gene: TRBJ1-2
CDR3nt: TGCGCCAGCAGTGAAATGGCAGGGGGCGGCTACACCTTC
CDR3aa: CASSEMAGGGYTF

v_gene: TRBV2
d_gene: .
abundance: .
j_gene: TRBJ2-7
CDR3nt: TGTGCCAGCAGCGTACGGGGTCCCTACGAGCAGTACTTC
CDR3aa: CASSVRGPYEQYF

v_gene: TRBV15
d_gene: .
abundance: .
j_gene: TRBJ2-7
CDR3nt: TGTGCCACCAGCAGAGATAAAGGGGCGGGATCTGGCGAGCAGTACTTC
CDR3aa: CATSRDKGAGSGEQYF

v_gene: TRBV10-3
d_gene: .
abundance: .
j_gene: TRBJ1-1
CDR3nt: TGTGCCATCACTGTCACAGGGCGGACTGAAGCTTTCTTT
CDR3aa: CAITVTGRTEAFF

v_gene: TRBV7-5
d_gene: .
abundance: .
j_gene: TRBJ1-5
CDR3nt: .
CDR3aa: CISVPDGRVSNQPQHF

v_gene: TRBV7-3
d_gene: .
abundance: .
j_gene: TRBJ1-6
CDR3nt: TGTGCCAGCAGCGCGGCCGGGCCCAAGGTTAATTCACCCCTCCACTTT
CDR3aa: CASSAAGPKVNSPLHF